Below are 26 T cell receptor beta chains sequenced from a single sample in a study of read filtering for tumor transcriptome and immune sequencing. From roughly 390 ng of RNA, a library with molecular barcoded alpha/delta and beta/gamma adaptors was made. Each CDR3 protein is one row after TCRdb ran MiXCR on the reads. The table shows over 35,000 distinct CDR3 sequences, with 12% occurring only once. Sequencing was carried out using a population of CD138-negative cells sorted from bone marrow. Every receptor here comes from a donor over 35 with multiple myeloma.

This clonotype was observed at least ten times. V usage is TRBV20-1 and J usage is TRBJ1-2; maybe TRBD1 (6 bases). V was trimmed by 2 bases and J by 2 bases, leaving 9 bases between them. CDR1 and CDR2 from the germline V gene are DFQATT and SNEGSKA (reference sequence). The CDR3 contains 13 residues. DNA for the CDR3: TGCAGTGCTAGAAGGGGGACAAACTATGGCTACACCTTC. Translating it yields CSARRGTNYGYTF.

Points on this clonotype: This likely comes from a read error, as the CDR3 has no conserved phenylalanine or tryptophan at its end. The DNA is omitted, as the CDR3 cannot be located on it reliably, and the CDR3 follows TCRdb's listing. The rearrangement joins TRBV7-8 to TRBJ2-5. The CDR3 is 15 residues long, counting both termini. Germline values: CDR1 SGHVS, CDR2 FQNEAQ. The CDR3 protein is CASSLAPVHQETQCL.

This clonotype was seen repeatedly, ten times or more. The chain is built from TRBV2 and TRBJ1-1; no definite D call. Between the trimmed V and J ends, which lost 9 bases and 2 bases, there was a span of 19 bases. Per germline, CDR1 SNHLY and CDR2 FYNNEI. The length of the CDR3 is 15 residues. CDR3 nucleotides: TGTGCCAGGCCGGGGAGGGAGGGAGCAAACACTGAAGCTTTCTTT. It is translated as CARPGREGANTEAFF.

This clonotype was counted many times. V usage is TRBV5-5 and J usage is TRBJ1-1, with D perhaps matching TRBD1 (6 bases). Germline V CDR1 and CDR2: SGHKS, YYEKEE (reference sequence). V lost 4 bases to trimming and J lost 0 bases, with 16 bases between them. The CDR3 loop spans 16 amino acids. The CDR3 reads CASSRKIEGVNTEAFF. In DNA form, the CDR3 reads TGTGCCAGCAGCCGTAAAATCGAGGGGGTGAACACTGAAGCTTTCTTT.

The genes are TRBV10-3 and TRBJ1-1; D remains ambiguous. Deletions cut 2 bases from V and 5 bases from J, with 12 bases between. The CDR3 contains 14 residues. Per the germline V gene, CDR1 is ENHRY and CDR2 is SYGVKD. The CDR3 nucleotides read TGTGCCATCAGTGAGGGGATTACGTGGACTGAAGCTTTCTTT. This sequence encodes CAISEGITWTEAFF.

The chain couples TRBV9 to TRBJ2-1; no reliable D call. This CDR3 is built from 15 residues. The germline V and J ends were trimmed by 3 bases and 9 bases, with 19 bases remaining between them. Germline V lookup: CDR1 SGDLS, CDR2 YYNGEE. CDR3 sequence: CASSDDRAPASEQFF. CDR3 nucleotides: TGTGCCAGCAGCGATGACCGGGCCCCAGCAAGTGAGCAGTTCTTC.

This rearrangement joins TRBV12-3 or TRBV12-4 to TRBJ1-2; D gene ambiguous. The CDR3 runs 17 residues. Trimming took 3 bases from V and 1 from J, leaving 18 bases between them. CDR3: CASSFGPPVEYNYGYTF. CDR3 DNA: TGTGCCAGCAGTTTTGGTCCGCCGGTTGAGTATAACTATGGCTACACCTTC.

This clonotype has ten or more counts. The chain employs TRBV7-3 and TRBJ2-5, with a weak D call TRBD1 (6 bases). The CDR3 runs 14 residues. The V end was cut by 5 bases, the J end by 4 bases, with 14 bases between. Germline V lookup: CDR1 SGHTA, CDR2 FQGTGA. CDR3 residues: CASSPQGRGETQYF. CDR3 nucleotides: TGTGCCAGCAGCCCACAGGGTCGGGGAGAGACCCAGTACTTC.

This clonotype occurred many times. The CDR3 spells CASSPQADRSQYF. The CDR3 DNA follows: TGTGCCAGCAGCCCCCAGGCCGATCGGTCGCAGTACTTC. This chain connects TRBV11-2 to TRBJ2-7; no firm D call. V was pared by 5 bases and J by 9 bases, with 17 bases between. Germline lookup yields CDR1 SGHAT and CDR2 FQNNGV. The CDR3 is 13 residues long.

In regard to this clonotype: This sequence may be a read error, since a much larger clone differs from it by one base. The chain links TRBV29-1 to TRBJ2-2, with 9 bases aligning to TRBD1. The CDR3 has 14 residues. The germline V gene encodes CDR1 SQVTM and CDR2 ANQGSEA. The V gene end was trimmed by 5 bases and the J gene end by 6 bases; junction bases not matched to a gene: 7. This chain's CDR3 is CSVQQGAGAGELFF. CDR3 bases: TGCAGCGTTCAACAGGGGGCCGGCGCCGGGGAGCTGTTTTTT.

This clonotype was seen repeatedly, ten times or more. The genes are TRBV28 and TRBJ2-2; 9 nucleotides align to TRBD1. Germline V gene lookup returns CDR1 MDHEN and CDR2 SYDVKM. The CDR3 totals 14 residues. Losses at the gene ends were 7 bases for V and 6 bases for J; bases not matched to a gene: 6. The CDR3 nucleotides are TGTGCCAGCATCCCTGGACAGGGGTCCGGGGAGCTGTTTTTT. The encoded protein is CASIPGQGSGELFF.

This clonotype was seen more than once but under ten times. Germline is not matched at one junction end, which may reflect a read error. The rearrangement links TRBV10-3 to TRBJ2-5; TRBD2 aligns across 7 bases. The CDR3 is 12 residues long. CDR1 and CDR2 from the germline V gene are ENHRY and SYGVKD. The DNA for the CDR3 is TGTGCCACCGGGACTACCCAAGAGGCCCAGTACTTC. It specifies CATGTTQEAQYF.

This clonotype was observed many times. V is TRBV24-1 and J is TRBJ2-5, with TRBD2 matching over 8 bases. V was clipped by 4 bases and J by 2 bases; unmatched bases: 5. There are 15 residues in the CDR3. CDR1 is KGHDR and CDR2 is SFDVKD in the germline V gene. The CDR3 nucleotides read TGTGCCACCAGTGAGATAGCGGGGCTTCAAGAGACCCAGTACTTC. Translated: CATSEIAGLQETQYF.

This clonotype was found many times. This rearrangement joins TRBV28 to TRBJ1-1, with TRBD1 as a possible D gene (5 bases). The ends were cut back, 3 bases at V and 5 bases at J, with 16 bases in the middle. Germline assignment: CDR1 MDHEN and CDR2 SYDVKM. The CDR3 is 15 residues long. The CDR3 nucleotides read TGTGCCAGCAGTTTGTTTCGGAAGGGGAGAACTGAAGCTTTCTTT. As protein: CASSLFRKGRTEAFF.

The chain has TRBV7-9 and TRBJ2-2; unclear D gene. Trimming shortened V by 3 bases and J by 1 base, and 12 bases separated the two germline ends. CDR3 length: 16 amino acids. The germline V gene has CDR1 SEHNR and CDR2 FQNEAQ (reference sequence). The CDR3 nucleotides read TGTGCCAGCAGCTTCTCTCCAGTCAAGAACACCGGGGAGCTGTTTTTT. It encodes CASSFSPVKNTGELFF.

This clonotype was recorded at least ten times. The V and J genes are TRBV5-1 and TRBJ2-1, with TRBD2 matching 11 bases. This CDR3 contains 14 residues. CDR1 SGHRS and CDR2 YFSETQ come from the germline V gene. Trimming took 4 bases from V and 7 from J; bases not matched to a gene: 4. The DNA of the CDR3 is TGCGCCAGCAGCATTAGCGGGGGGGTTAATGAGCAGTTCTTC. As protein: CASSISGGVNEQFF.

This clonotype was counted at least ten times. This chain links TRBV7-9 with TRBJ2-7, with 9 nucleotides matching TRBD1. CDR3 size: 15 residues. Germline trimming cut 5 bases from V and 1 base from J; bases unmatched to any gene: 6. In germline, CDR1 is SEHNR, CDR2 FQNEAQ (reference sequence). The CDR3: CASSTGTGNSYEQYF. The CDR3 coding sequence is TGTGCCAGCAGCACAGGGACAGGGAATTCCTACGAGCAGTACTTC.

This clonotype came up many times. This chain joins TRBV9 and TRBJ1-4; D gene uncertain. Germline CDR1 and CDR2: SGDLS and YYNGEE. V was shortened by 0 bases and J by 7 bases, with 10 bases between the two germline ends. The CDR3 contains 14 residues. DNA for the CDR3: TGTGCCAGCAGCGTAGCCCTCCCCCCTGAAAAACTGTTTTTT. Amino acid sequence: CASSVALPPEKLFF.

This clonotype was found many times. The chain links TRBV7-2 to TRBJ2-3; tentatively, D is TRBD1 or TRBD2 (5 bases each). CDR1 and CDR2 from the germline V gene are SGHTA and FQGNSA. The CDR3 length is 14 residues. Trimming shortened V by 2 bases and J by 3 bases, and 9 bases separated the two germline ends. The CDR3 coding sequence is TGTGCCAGCAGCTTATCATGGGGGACAGATACGCAGTATTTT. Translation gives CASSLSWGTDTQYF.

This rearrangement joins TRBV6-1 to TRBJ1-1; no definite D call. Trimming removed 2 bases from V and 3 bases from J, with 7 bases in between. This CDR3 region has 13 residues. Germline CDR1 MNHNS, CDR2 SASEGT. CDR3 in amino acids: CASSEPGYTEAFF. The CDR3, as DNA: TGTGCCAGCAGTGAACCGGGGTACACTGAAGCTTTCTTT.

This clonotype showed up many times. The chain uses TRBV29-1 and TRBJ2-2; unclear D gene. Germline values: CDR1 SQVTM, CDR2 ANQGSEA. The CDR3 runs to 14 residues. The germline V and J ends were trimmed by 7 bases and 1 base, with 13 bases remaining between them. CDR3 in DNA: TGCAGCGGGAACCGAGGCGGGAACACCGGGGAGCTGTTTTTT. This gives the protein CSGNRGGNTGELFF.

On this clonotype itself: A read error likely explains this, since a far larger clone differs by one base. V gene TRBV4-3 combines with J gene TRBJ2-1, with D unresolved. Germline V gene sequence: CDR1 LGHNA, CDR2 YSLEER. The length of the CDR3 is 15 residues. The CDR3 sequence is CASSQAESSYNERFF. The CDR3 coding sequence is TGCGCCAGCAGCCAAGCGGAGAGCTCCTACAATGAGCGGTTCTTC.

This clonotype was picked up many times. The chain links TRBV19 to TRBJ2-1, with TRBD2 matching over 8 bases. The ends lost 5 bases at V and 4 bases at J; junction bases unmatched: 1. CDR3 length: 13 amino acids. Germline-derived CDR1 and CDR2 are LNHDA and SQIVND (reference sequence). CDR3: CASSRGRYNEQFF. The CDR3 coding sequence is TGTGCCAGTAGTCGCGGGAGGTACAATGAGCAGTTCTTC.

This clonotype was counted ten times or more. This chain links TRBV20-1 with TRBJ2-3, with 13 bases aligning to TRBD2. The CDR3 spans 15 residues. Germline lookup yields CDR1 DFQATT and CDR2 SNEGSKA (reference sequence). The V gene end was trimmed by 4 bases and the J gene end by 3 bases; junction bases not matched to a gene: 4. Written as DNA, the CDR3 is TGCAGTGCTACGACTAGCGGGGGGAAAACAGATACGCAGTATTTT. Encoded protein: CSATTSGGKTDTQYF.

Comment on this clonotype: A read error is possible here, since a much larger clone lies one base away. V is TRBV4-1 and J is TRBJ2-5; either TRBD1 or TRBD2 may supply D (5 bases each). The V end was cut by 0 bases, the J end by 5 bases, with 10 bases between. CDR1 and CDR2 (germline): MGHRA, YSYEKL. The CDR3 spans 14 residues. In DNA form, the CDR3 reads TGCGCCAGCAGCCAAGATTTGGGGGTGGAGACCCAGTACTTC. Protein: CASSQDLGVETQYF.

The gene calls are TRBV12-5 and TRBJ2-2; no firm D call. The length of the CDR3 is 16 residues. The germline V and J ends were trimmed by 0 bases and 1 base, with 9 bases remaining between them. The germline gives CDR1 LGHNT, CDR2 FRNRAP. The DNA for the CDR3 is TGTGCTAGTGGTTTGGTACCAGAAGGGAACACCGGGGAGCTGTTTTTT. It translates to CASGLVPEGNTGELFF. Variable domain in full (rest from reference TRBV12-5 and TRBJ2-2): DARVTQTPRHKVTEMGQEVTMRCQPILGHNTVFWYRQTMMQGLELLAYFRNRAPLDDSGMPKDRFSAEMPDATLATLKIQPSEPRDSAVYFCASGLVPEGNTGELFFGEGSRLTVL.